This T cell receptor (beta chain) was captured in a study of shared clonotypes between healthy human individuals. The length of the CDR3 is 15 residues. CDR1 is SSHAT and CDR2 is FNYEAQ in the germline V gene (reference sequence). After removal of 5 bases from V and 3 bases from J, the junction contained 6 bases not matched to a gene. CD4+ cells were split into CD45RA+ naive and CD45RA-negative memory subsets. In the original processing: In the immunoSEQ data, sequences were junction-only and lacked quality scores, so filtering differed. Assay used: immunoSEQ multiplex PCR; TCRdb lists only in-frame clones, some missing. V and J calls and clone size come straight from that table; D and trimming were deduced from the DNA. The sample contains over a million clones, around 78% of which appear only once. This clone was seen a handful of times. The sample carries other DNA sequences with the same CDR3.

The sequence was collected from a man aged 18 to 30 in good health. Some clones in this sample may be carry-over from other donors' samples. The chain uses TRBV7-7 and TRBJ2-7; 11 bases map to TRBD1. What was sequenced was memory CD4+ T cells from PBMCs. Subset indicated: CD45RA-negative fraction. CDR3 sequence reads: CASSLRTGGFYEQYF. CDR3 in DNA: TGTGCCAGCAGCCTAAGGACAGGGGGCTTCTACGAGCAGTACTTC.